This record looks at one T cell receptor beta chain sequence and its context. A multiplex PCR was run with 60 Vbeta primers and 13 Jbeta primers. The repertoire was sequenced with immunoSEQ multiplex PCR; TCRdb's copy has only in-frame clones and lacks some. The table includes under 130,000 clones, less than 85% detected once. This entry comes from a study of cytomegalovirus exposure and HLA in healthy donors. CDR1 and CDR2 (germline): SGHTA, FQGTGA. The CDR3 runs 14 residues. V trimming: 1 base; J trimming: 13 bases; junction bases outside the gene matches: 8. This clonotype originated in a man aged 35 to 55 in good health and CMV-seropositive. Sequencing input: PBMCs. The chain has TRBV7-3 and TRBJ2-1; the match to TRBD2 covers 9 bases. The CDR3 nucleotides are TGTGCCAGCAGCTTAATGGGCGGGGGGGCCTCTCAGTTCTTC. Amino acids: CASSLMGGGASQFF.